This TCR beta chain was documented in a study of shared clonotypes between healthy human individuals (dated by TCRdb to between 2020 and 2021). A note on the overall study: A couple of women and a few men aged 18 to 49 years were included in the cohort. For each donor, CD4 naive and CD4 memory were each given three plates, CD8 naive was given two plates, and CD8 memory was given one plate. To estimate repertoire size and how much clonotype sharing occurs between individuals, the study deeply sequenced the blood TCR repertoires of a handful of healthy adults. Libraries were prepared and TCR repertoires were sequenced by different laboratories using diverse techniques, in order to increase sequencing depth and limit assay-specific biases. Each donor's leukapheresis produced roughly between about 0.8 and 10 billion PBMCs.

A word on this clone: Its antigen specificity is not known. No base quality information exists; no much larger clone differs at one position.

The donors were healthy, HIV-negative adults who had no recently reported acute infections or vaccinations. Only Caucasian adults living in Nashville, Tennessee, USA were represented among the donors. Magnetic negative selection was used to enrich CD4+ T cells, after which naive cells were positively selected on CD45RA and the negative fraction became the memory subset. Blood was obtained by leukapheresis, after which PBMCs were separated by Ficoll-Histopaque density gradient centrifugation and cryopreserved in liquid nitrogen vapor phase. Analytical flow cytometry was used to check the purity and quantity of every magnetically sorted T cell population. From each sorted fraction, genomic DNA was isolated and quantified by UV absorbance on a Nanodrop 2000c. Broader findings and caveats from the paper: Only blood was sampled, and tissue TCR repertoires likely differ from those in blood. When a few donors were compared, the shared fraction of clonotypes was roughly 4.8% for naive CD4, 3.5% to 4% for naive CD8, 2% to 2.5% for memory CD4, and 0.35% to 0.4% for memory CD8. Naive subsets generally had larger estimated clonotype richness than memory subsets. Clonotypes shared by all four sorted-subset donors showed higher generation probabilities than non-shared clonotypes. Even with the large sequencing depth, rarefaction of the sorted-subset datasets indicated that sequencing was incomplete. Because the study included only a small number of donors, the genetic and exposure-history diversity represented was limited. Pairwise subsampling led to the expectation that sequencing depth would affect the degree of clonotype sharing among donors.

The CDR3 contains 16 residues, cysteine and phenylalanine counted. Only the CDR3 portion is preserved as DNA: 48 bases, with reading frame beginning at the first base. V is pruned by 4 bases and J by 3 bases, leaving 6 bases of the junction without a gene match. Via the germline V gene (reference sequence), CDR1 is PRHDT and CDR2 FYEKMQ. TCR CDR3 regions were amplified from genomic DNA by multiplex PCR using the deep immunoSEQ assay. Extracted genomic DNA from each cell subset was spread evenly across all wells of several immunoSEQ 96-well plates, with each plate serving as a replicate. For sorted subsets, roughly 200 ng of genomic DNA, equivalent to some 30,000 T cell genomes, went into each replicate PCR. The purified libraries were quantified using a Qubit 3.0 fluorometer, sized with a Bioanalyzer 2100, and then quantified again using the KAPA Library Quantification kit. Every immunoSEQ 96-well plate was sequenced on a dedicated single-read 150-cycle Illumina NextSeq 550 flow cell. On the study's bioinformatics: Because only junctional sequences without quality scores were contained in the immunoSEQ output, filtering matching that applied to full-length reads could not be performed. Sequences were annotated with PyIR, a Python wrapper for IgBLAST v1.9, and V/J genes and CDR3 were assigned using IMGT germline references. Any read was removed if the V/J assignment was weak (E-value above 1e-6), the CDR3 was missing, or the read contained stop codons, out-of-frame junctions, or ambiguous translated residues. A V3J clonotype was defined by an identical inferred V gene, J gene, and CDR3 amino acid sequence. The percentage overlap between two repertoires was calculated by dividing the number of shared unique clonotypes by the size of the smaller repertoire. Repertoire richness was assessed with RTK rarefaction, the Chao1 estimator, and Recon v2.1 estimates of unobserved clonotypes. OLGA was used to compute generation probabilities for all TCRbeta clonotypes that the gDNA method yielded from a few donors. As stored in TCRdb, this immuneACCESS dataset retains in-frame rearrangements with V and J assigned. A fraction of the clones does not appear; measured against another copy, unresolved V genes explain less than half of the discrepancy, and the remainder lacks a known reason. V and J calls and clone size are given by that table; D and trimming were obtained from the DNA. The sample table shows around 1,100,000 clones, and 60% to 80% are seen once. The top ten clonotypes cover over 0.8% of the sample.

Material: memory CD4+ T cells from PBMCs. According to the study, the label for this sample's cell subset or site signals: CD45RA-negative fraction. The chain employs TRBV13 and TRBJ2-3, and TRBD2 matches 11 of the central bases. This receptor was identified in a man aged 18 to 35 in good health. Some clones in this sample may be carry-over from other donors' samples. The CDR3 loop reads CASSYPLAGVTDTQYF. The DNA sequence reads TGTGCCAGCAGCTATCCACTAGCGGGAGTTACAGATACGCAGTATTTT.